This T cell receptor (beta chain) was observed in a study of blood T cell repertoires in COVID-19. Study at large: PBMCs, B-cell-depleted T cells, or T cells provided the cDNA or gDNA that made up the material.

The data were produced by immunoSEQ multiplex PCR, yet TCRdb's version contains in-frame clones alone and is incomplete. Among around 310,000 clones listed, under 90% were seen once. Input material: PBMCs or T cells enriched from blood (not recorded which). The receptor comes from a young woman who had recovered from COVID-19.

The CDR3 DNA is TGCGCCAGCAGCCAAGATCTCTGGACAGGGGACGGCAGTTCACCCCTCCACTTT. It yields the protein CASSQDLWTGDGSSPLHF. V gene TRBV4-1 combines with J gene TRBJ1-6; 9 nucleotides line up with TRBD1. Germline CDR1 is MGHRA and CDR2 is YSYEKL. This CDR3 contains 18 residues. V shed 0 bases and J 9 bases; nucleotides not matched to a gene: 12.